These T cell receptor beta chains were read from a single sample in a study of vaccination and CD4 T cells after COVID-19. One entry per CDR3 protein, called by TCRdb with MiXCR from the PCR reads. The table has 13,000 or so distinct CDR3 sequences, under 55% seen once. The antigens for these receptors are not known. The sample consisted of CD4+ T cells from blood, cultured in vitro, taken after SARS-CoV-2 vaccination. The receptors originated from a human donor who had recovered from COVID-19. Both conserved end residues are part of each CDR3. The order of the fields is D gene, J gene, V gene, clone size, CDR3 length, CDR3 DNA, CDR3 protein. A D gene is named only where the DNA matches it firmly. The size field is filled for only some rows; it gives once, few, many or a size class.

D gene: NA
J gene: TRBJ2-7
V gene: TRBV28
clone size: NA
CDR3 length: 13
CDR3 DNA: TGTGCCAGTGGGGGGGGCGGGGCCTACGAGCAGTACTTC
CDR3 protein: CASGGGGAYEQYF

D gene: TRBD2
J gene: TRBJ2-1
V gene: TRBV20-1
clone size: NA
CDR3 length: 15
CDR3 DNA: TGCAGTGCAACCTCCGGGACTAGCGGTTACAATGAGCAGTTCTTC
CDR3 protein: CSATSGTSGYNEQFF

D gene: NA
J gene: TRBJ2-1
V gene: TRBV25-1
clone size: medium-sized
CDR3 length: 12
CDR3 DNA: TGTGCCAGCAGCGGATACTACAATGAGCAGTTCTTC
CDR3 protein: CASSGYYNEQFF

D gene: NA
J gene: TRBJ2-5
V gene: TRBV20-1
clone size: NA
CDR3 length: 12
CDR3 DNA: TGCAGTGCTTGGGGGGCTGGGGAGACCCAGTACTTC
CDR3 protein: CSAWGAGETQYF

D gene: NA
J gene: TRBJ1-1
V gene: TRBV21-1
clone size: NA
CDR3 length: 17
CDR3 DNA: TGTGCCAGCAGCCTGCAGGGAGTTCGAAAGGAGAACACTGAAGCTTTCTTT
CDR3 protein: CASSLQGVRKENTEAFF

D gene: NA
J gene: TRBJ2-3
V gene: TRBV5-4
clone size: medium-sized
CDR3 length: 11
CDR3 DNA: TGTGCCAGCAGCCTGGGCCGGAAGCAGTATTTT
CDR3 protein: CASSLGRKQYF

D gene: TRBD1
J gene: TRBJ1-1
V gene: TRBV20-1
clone size: NA
CDR3 length: 13
CDR3 DNA: TGCAGTGCTGCCGGGACAGGGGAAGCTGAAGCTTTCTTT
CDR3 protein: CSAAGTGEAEAFF

D gene: NA
J gene: TRBJ1-1
V gene: TRBV7-9
clone size: few
CDR3 length: 13
CDR3 DNA: TGTGCCAGCAGCTTAGACATGAACACTGAAGCTTTCTTT
CDR3 protein: CASSLDMNTEAFF

D gene: TRBD2
J gene: TRBJ2-3
V gene: TRBV2
clone size: NA
CDR3 length: 16
CDR3 DNA: TGTGCCAGCAGTGAAGAAGCGGGAGCTGGCACAGATACGCAGTATTTT
CDR3 protein: CASSEEAGAGTDTQYF

D gene: TRBD1
J gene: TRBJ1-5
V gene: TRBV20-1
clone size: medium-sized
CDR3 length: 15
CDR3 DNA: TGCAGTGCCCCATGGACAGGGGGCATCAATCAGCCCCAGCATTTT
CDR3 protein: CSAPWTGGINQPQHF

D gene: NA
J gene: TRBJ1-1
V gene: TRBV29-1
clone size: NA
CDR3 length: 14
CDR3 DNA: TGCAGCGTAACATGGGGGGGGTATCGCACTGAAGCTTTCTTT
CDR3 protein: CSVTWGGYRTEAFF

D gene: NA
J gene: TRBJ2-3
V gene: TRBV10-3
clone size: NA
CDR3 length: 11
CDR3 DNA: TGTGCCATCAGCGCTTCAGATACGCAGTATTTT
CDR3 protein: CAISASDTQYF

D gene: NA
J gene: TRBJ1-6
V gene: TRBV25-1
clone size: NA
CDR3 length: 15
CDR3 DNA: TGTGCCAGCAGTGATCCGACTAAAACGAATTCACCCCTCCACTTT
CDR3 protein: CASSDPTKTNSPLHF

D gene: NA
J gene: TRBJ2-1
V gene: TRBV20-1
clone size: NA
CDR3 length: 14
CDR3 DNA: TGCAGTGTTGATAATTCTGGCTCCTACAACGAGCAGTTCTTC
CDR3 protein: CSVDNSGSYNEQFF

D gene: NA
J gene: TRBJ2-1
V gene: TRBV5-1
clone size: NA
CDR3 length: 15
CDR3 DNA: TGCGCCAGCACGATAGGGACTTTCTCCTACAATGAGCAGTTCTTC
CDR3 protein: CASTIGTFSYNEQFF

D gene: NA
J gene: TRBJ2-7
V gene: TRBV5-1
clone size: once
CDR3 length: 15
CDR3 DNA: TGCGCCAGCAGCTTGGGACCGGTCGGGTTGGACGAGCAGTACTTC
CDR3 protein: CASSLGPVGLDEQYF

D gene: NA
J gene: TRBJ2-1
V gene: TRBV20-1
clone size: NA
CDR3 length: 14
CDR3 DNA: TGCAGTGCTAATCGTCAGGTACAATTCAATGAGCAGTTCTTC
CDR3 protein: CSANRQVQFNEQFF

D gene: NA
J gene: TRBJ1-6
V gene: TRBV6-1
clone size: NA
CDR3 length: 18
CDR3 DNA: TGTGCCAGCAGTGAATGGTCCAAGGGGAGCTCCTATAATTCACCCCTCCACTTT
CDR3 protein: CASSEWSKGSSYNSPLHF

D gene: TRBD2
J gene: TRBJ2-2
V gene: TRBV19
clone size: NA
CDR3 length: 15
CDR3 DNA: TGTGCCAGTAGTATCGGGGGGGTGGGCACCGGGGAGCTGTTTTTT
CDR3 protein: CASSIGGVGTGELFF

D gene: NA
J gene: TRBJ2-3
V gene: TRBV12-3/TRBV12-4
clone size: NA
CDR3 length: 14
CDR3 DNA: TGTGCCAGCACCCTTAGTCCCTTTACAGATACGCAGTATTTT
CDR3 protein: CASTLSPFTDTQYF

D gene: NA
J gene: TRBJ2-1
V gene: TRBV6-1
clone size: NA
CDR3 length: 12
CDR3 DNA: TGTGCCAGCAGTCCACGGGTGGATGAGCAGTTCTTC
CDR3 protein: CASSPRVDEQFF

D gene: TRBD1
J gene: TRBJ2-4
V gene: TRBV11-3
clone size: few
CDR3 length: 14
CDR3 DNA: TGTGCCAGCAGCCAGGGACAGGGGAGCAACATTCAGTACTTC
CDR3 protein: CASSQGQGSNIQYF

D gene: TRBD2
J gene: TRBJ2-1
V gene: TRBV7-9
clone size: NA
CDR3 length: 17
CDR3 DNA: TGTGCCAGCAGCTTACGCACCGCCACTAGCGTTAACATGGAGCAGTTCTTC
CDR3 protein: CASSLRTATSVNMEQFF